The clone carrying this T cell receptor beta chain was seen a handful of times. Trimming left V 5 bases short and J 4 bases short, with 6 bases between. The V gene's germline CDR1 is MNHEY and CDR2 SMNVEV (reference sequence). The CDR3 extends over 11 amino acids. Primers for the PCR totalled 60 Vbeta and 13 Jbeta. Some clones are missing from TCRdb's copy, which holds only in-frame ones; the method was immunoSEQ multiplex PCR. The repertoire has approximately 150,000 clones, around 78% of them found once; the top ten carry roughly 6%. These data are taken from a study of cytomegalovirus exposure and HLA in healthy donors.

This clonotype was sampled from a woman in her 40s in good health and CMV-seropositive. The sequencing sample was made of PBMCs. The chain recombines TRBV27 with TRBJ2-7; no definite D call. CDR3 region: CASSSRYEQYF. The CDR3, as DNA: TGTGCCAGCAGTAGTAGATACGAGCAGTACTTC.